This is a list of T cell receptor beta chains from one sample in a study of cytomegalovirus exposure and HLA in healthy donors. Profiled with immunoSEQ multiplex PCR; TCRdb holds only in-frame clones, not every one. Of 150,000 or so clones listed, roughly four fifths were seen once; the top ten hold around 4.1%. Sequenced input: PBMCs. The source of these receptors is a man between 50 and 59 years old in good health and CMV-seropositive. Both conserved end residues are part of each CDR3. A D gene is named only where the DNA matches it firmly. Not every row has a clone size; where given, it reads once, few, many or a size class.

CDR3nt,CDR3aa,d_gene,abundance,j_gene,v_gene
TGTGCCAGCAGCTCCGAGGGGGCAAGAACGAACACCGGGGAGCTGTTTTTT,CASSSEGARTNTGELFF,TRBD1,once,TRBJ2-2,TRBV7-3
TGTGCCAGCAGCCCCACAAACACCGGGGAGCTGTTTTTT,CASSPTNTGELFF,.,.,TRBJ2-2,TRBV7-3
TGTGCCAGCAGCGCGGGACAGGTCGGACCAGTTGCAACTAATGAAAAACTGTTTTTT,CASSAGQVGPVATNEKLFF,TRBD1,.,TRBJ1-4,TRBV7-9
TGTGCCAGCGGCGCTTCCAGGTTCTCCTACGAGCAGTACTTC,CASGASRFSYEQYF,.,.,TRBJ2-7,TRBV27
TGTGCCAGCAGCCCAACTAGGAGTCTGGAGACCCAGTACTTC,CASSPTRSLETQYF,.,.,TRBJ2-5,TRBV13
TGTGCCACCAGCAGATTCCCGGGACAGGGCCTCACTAACTATGGCTACACCTTC,CATSRFPGQGLTNYGYTF,TRBD1,.,TRBJ1-2,TRBV15
TGTGCCTGGAGTGTGGAAATCCGGGACAACTACAATGAGCAGTTCTTC,CAWSVEIRDNYNEQFF,.,.,TRBJ2-1,TRBV30
TGTGCCAGCAGCGTACACGGGGGTTCCTACGAGCAGTACTTC,CASSVHGGSYEQYF,.,.,TRBJ2-7,TRBV9
TGTGCCAGCAGTGAATACCTAGCGGACAGAAGCTCCTACGAGCAGTACTTC,CASSEYLADRSSYEQYF,.,.,TRBJ2-7,TRBV6-1
TGTGCCAGCAGTGAAGACGGATTTTCAGGCCCCCAGCATTTT,CASSEDGFSGPQHF,.,.,TRBJ1-5,TRBV2
TGTGCCAGCAGCTTTACCGGCGGGGAGCTGTTTTTT,CASSFTGGELFF,.,.,TRBJ2-2,TRBV7-2
TGTGCCAGCAGTATTGGGGGGAATCAGCCCCAGCATTTT,CASSIGGNQPQHF,.,once,TRBJ1-5,TRBV2
TGTGCCAGCAGCCCCGGGCCGGGAAGGTACGAGCAGTACTTC,CASSPGPGRYEQYF,.,.,TRBJ2-7,TRBV6-5
TGTGCCAGCAGCCTGGGCTTAGGAAGCACCATATATTTT,CASSLGLGSTIYF,.,.,TRBJ1-3,TRBV11-2
TGTGCTAGCGGAGAATATAGCAATCAGCCCCAGCATTTT,CASGEYSNQPQHF,.,.,TRBJ1-5,TRBV28
TGTGCCAGCAGTTTGTCAGGGATGAACACTGAAGCTTTCTTT,CASSLSGMNTEAFF,.,.,TRBJ1-1,TRBV27
TGTGCCACTACCCCCCTTGACAGTAGCAATCAGCCCCAGCATTTT,CATTPLDSSNQPQHF,.,.,TRBJ1-5,TRBV6-5
TGCGCCAGCAGCGGCTTTTCCGGGACAGGGGCGGATGGCTACACCTTC,CASSGFSGTGADGYTF,TRBD1,.,TRBJ1-2,TRBV5-1
TGTGCCACCCTATACAGGGCTGGGGCCAACGTCCTGACTTTC,CATLYRAGANVLTF,.,.,TRBJ2-6,TRBV7-9
TGTTCCAGCAGCTTAGGGGCCGGTTATAATGAAAAACTGTTTTTT,CSSSLGAGYNEKLFF,.,.,TRBJ1-4,TRBV7-9
TGCGCCAGCAGCTACCGGGACAGGGGGTACGAGCAGTACTTC,CASSYRDRGYEQYF,TRBD1,.,TRBJ2-7,TRBV5-1
TGTGCCAGCAGCGTAACCGCGTCTCCCCCCGCTTTCTTT,CASSVTASPPAFF,.,.,TRBJ1-1,TRBV9
TGTGCCAGCAGTCCGACAGCATACTACGAGCAGTACTTC,CASSPTAYYEQYF,.,.,TRBJ2-7,TRBV27
TGTGCCAGCAGCCAAGGGACAGGGGCCCACTATGGCTACACCTTC,CASSQGTGAHYGYTF,TRBD1,.,TRBJ1-2,TRBV14
TGTGCCAGTAGGATTGACCCGGGAGTTGGGGCCAACGTCCTGACTTTC,CASRIDPGVGANVLTF,.,once,TRBJ2-6,TRBV19
TGTGCCAGTAGTGACTCTCAAAAAATCCTGTACCAAGAGACCCAGTACTTC,CASSDSQKILYQETQYF,.,.,TRBJ2-5,TRBV19
TGTGCCAGCAGCTTTTCAGATTACGAGCAGTACTTC,CASSFSDYEQYF,.,.,TRBJ2-7,TRBV11-1
TGTGCCAGCAGCTTCGACAGGGGGAGAGAAGAGACCCAGTACTTC,CASSFDRGREETQYF,TRBD1,.,TRBJ2-5,TRBV7-2
TGTGCCAGCAGCTTCGGTGCCAAGAACACTGAAGCTTTCTTT,CASSFGAKNTEAFF,.,once,TRBJ1-1,TRBV7-9
TGTGCCAGCAGTTTATCGGGACTCGGCACAGATACGCAGTATTTT,CASSLSGLGTDTQYF,.,.,TRBJ2-3,TRBV28
TGTGCCAGCAGCGGGGGACAGGGGGCTTATGGCTACACCTTC,CASSGGQGAYGYTF,TRBD1,.,TRBJ1-2,TRBV9
TGTGCCAGCGTTCCCGGGACAGGGGCCACCGGGGAGCTGTTTTTT,CASVPGTGATGELFF,TRBD1,.,TRBJ2-2,TRBV6-5
TGTGCCAGCACCCCGGACAGGGAGGGGACCCAGTACTTC,CASTPDREGTQYF,.,.,TRBJ2-5,TRBV2
TGCGCCAGCAGCTTGACGGGGGGTCAAAGCAGTGAGCAGTTCTTC,CASSLTGGQSSEQFF,TRBD2,once,TRBJ2-1,TRBV5-1
TGTGCCAGTAGTCCAAGGCCCGTTAGCGGGAGTAGGACCGGGGAGCTGTTTTTT,CASSPRPVSGSRTGELFF,TRBD2,.,TRBJ2-2,TRBV19
TGTGCCAGCAGCTTAAGGGCGGGGGGCACAGATACGCAGTATTTT,CASSLRAGGTDTQYF,TRBD2,.,TRBJ2-3,TRBV11-2
TGTGCCAGCAGCGGATCTGGACTAGCGGGAGTATGGGCAGATACGCAGTATTTT,CASSGSGLAGVWADTQYF,TRBD2,.,TRBJ2-3,TRBV9
TGCGCCAGCAGCTGGGGGACAGGGGGAAGCACTGAAGCTTTCTTT,CASSWGTGGSTEAFF,TRBD1,.,TRBJ1-1,TRBV5-1
TGTGCCAGCAGTCTGACAGGCGCCTACGAGCAGTACTTC,CASSLTGAYEQYF,.,.,TRBJ2-7,TRBV28
TGTGCCAGCAGCAGAGAAACAGGGAAGGGGACTGAAGCTTTCTTT,CASSRETGKGTEAFF,.,.,TRBJ1-1,TRBV5-5
TGTGCCAGCAGTGAAGACATAGCGGGAGGCAATGAGCAGTTCTTC,CASSEDIAGGNEQFF,TRBD2,.,TRBJ2-1,TRBV2
TGTGCCATCAGAGGACAGCCGAACACTGAAGCTTTCTTT,CAIRGQPNTEAFF,.,.,TRBJ1-1,TRBV10-3
TGTGCCAGCAGCCCGGACAGGGCTCATGGCAATCAGCCCCAGCATTTT,CASSPDRAHGNQPQHF,TRBD1,.,TRBJ1-5,TRBV7-9
TGCGCCAGCAGCTCCTACAGGGACAGGGGCTACAATGAGCAGTTCTTC,CASSSYRDRGYNEQFF,TRBD1,.,TRBJ2-1,TRBV5-1
TGCGCCAGCAGCTTGCCCGGGACAGGGGATGGCTACACCTTC,CASSLPGTGDGYTF,TRBD1,.,TRBJ1-2,TRBV5-1
TGCGCCAGCAGCATCCTGACAGGGGGGTTCGAGACCCAGTACTTC,CASSILTGGFETQYF,TRBD1,.,TRBJ2-5,TRBV5-1
TGTGCCAGCAGCTCGGGACAGAAAAATTCACCCCTCCACTTT,CASSSGQKNSPLHF,TRBD1,.,TRBJ1-6,TRBV11-1
TGTGCCAGCAGCTCCTCTGGGGGCTTAGAGACCCAGTACTTC,CASSSSGGLETQYF,.,.,TRBJ2-5,TRBV5-4
TGTGCCAGCAGGTCGACAGGGGCTAACTATGGCTACACCTTC,CASRSTGANYGYTF,TRBD1,.,TRBJ1-2,TRBV28
TGCGCCAGCAGCTTTGCCCCGACAGGGTCGGGGTACGAGCAGTACTTC,CASSFAPTGSGYEQYF,TRBD1,.,TRBJ2-7,TRBV5-1
TGTGCCAGCAGCGAGAGCTCAGGGTCCGAGCAGTACTTC,CASSESSGSEQYF,.,.,TRBJ2-7,TRBV9
TGCGCCAGCAGCCGCGAGACAGGGCTCTCCTACGAGCAGTACTTC,CASSRETGLSYEQYF,TRBD1,.,TRBJ2-7,TRBV4-3
TGTGCCAGCAGTTTACGGGGGTGGGAGACCCAGTACTTC,CASSLRGWETQYF,.,few,TRBJ2-5,TRBV28
TGTGCCAGCAGCTTAGTTACGGAGAACTATGGCTACACCTTC,CASSLVTENYGYTF,.,few,TRBJ1-2,TRBV7-2